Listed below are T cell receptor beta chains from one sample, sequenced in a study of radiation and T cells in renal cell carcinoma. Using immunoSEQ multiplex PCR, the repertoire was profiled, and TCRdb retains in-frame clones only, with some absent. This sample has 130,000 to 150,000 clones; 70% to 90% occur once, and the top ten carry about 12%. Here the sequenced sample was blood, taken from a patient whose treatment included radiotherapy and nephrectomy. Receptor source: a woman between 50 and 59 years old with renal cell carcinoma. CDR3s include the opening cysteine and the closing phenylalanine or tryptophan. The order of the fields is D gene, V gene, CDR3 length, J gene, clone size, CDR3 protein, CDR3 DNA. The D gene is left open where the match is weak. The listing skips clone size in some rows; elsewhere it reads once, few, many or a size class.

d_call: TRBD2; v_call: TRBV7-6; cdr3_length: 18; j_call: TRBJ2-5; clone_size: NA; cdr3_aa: CASSLVPETSGGRDTQYF; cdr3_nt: TGTGCCAGCAGCTTAGTTCCGGAGACTAGCGGGGGCCGGGACACCCAGTACTTC
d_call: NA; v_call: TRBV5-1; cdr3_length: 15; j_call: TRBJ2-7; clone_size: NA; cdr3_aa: CASRNTRGPSYEQYF; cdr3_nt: TGCGCCAGCAGAAATACCAGGGGCCCCTCCTACGAGCAGTACTTC
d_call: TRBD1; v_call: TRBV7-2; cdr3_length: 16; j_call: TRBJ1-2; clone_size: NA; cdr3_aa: CASSLVLGGRNYGYTF; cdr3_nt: TGTGCCAGCAGCTTAGTGTTAGGGGGCAGAAACTATGGCTACACCTTC
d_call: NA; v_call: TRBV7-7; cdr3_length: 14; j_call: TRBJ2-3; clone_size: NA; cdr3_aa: CASSLRDSTDTQYF; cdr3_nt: TGTGCTAGCAGCTTAAGGGACAGCACAGATACGCAGTATTTT
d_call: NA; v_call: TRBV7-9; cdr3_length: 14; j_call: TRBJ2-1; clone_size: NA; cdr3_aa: CASSLGGSYNEQFF; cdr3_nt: TGTGCCAGCAGCTTGGGGGGCTCCTACAATGAGCAGTTCTTC
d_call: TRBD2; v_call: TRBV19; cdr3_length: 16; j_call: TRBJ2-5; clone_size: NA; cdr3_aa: CASRKNLAGGQETQYF; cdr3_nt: TGTGCCAGTAGGAAAAATCTAGCGGGGGGGCAAGAGACCCAGTACTTC
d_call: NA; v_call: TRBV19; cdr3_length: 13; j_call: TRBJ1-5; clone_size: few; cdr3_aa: CASSIERNQPQHF; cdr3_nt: TGTGCCAGTAGTATAGAACGGAATCAGCCCCAGCATTTT
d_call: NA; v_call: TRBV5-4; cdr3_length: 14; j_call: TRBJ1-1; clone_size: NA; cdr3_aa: CASSLPGLGTEAFF; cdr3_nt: TGTGCCAGCAGCTTGCCCGGTTTAGGCACTGAAGCTTTCTTT
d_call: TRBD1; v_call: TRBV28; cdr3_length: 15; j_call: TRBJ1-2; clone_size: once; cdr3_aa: CASSRPTGGRFGYTF; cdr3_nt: TGTGCCAGCAGTCGTCCCACAGGGGGGAGATTTGGCTACACCTTC
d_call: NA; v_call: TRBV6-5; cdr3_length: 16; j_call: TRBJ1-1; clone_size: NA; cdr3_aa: CASSYDPASSNTEAFF; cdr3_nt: TGTGCCAGCAGTTACGATCCAGCTTCAAGTAACACTGAAGCTTTCTTT
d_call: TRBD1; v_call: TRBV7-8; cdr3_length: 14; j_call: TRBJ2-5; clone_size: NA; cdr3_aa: CASSRTGVGETQYF; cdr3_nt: TGTGCCAGCAGCCGGACAGGAGTAGGGGAGACCCAGTACTTC
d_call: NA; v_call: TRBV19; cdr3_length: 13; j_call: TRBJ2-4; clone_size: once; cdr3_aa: CASSPRAQNIQYF; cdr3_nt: TGTGCCAGTAGTCCTCGGGCCCAAAACATTCAGTACTTC
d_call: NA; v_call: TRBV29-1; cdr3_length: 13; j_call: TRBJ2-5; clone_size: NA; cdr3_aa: CSVGPGALETQYF; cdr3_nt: TGCAGCGTTGGCCCGGGGGCTCTGGAGACCCAGTACTTC
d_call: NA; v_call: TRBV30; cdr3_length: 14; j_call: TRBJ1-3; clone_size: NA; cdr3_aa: CAWIPLSSGNTIYF; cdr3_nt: TGTGCCTGGATCCCACTGAGCTCTGGAAACACCATATATTTT
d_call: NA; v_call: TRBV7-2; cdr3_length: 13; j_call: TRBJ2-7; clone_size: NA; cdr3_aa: CASSLEPGYEQYF; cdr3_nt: TGTGCCAGCAGCTTAGAGCCGGGCTACGAGCAGTACTTC
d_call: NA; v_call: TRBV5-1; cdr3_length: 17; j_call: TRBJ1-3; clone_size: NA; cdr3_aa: CASSLDVGALSGNTIYF; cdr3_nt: TGCGCCAGCAGCTTGGATGTGGGGGCCCTCTCTGGAAACACCATATATTTT
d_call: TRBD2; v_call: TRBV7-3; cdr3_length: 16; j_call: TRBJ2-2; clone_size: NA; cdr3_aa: CASSLSLAGGTGELFF; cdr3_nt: TGTGCCAGCAGCTTAAGCCTAGCGGGGGGAACCGGGGAGCTGTTTTTT
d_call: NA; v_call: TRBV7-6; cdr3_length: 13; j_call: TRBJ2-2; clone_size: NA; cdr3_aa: CASSKLATGELFF; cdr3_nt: TGTGCCAGCAGCAAACTAGCCACCGGGGAGCTGTTTTTT
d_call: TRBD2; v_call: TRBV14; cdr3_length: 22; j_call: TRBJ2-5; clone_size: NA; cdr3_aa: CASSHFLISGGPHHYIPETQYF; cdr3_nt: TGTGCCAGCAGCCACTTTTTAATTAGCGGGGGGCCACACCATTATATCCCAGAGACCCAGTACTTC
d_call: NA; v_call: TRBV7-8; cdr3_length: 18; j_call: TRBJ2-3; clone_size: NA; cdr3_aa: CASFSRTGSGVSTDTQYF; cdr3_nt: TGTGCCAGCTTTTCCCGAACAGGGTCCGGGGTGAGCACAGATACGCAGTATTTT
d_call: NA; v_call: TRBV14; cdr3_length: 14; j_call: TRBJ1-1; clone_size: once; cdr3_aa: CASSQERGQFEAFF; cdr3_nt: TGTGCCAGCAGCCAAGAACGGGGACAATTTGAAGCTTTCTTT
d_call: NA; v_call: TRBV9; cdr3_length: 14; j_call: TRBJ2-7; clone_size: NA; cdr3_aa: CASTSGTSSYEQYF; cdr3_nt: TGTGCCAGCACCTCCGGGACATCCTCCTACGAGCAGTACTTC
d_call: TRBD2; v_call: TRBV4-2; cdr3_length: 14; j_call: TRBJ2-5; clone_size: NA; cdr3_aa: CASSLTELAETQYF; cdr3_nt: TGTGCCAGCAGCCTGACCGAACTAGCGGAGACCCAGTACTTC
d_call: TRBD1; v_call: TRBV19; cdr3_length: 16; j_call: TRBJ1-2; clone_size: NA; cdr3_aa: CASSVIPGQGNDVYTF; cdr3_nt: TGTGCCAGTAGTGTTATTCCGGGACAGGGGAATGATGTCTACACCTTC
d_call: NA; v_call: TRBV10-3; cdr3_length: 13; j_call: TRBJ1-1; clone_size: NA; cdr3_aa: CAISESWGTEAFF; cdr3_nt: TGTGCCATCAGTGAGTCATGGGGGACTGAAGCTTTCTTT
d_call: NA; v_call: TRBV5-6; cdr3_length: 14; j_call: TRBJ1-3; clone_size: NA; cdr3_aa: CASSLAGTGNTIYF; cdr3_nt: TGTGCCAGCAGCTTGGCCGGGACTGGAAACACCATATATTTT
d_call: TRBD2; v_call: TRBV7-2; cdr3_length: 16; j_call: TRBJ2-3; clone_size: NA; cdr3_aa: CASSGVLAGGQDTQYF; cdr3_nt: TGTGCCAGCAGCGGAGTTCTAGCGGGGGGGCAAGATACGCAGTATTTT
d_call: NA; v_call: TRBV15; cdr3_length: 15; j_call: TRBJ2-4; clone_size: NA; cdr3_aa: CATSRDFRGMNIQYF; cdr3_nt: TGTGCCACCAGCAGAGATTTTCGGGGAATGAACATTCAGTACTTC
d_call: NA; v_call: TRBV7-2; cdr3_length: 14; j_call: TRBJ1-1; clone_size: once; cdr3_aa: CASRKQGKNTEAFF; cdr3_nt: TGTGCCAGCCGAAAACAGGGAAAAAACACTGAAGCTTTCTTT
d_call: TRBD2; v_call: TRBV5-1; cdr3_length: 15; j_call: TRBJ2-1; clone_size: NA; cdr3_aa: CASSLAAGGGNEQFF; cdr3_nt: TGCGCCAGCAGCTTGGCAGCGGGGGGCGGCAATGAGCAGTTCTTC
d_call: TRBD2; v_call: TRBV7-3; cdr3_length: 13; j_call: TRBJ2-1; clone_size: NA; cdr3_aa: CASSRGGANEQFF; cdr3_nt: TGTGCCAGCAGCCGGGGGGGCGCCAATGAGCAGTTCTTC
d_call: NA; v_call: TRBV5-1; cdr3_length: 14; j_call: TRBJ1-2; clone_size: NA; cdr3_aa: CASSLGPGEEGYTF; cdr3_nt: TGCGCCAGCAGCTTGGGCCCGGGGGAGGAGGGCTACACCTTC
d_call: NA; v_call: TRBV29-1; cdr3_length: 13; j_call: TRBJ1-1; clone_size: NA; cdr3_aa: CSVDPTGFTEAFF; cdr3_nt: TGCAGCGTTGACCCGACAGGATTCACTGAAGCTTTCTTT
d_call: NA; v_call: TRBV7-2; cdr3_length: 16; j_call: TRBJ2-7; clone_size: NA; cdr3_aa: CASSLGSRGRAYEQYF; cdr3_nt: TGTGCCAGCAGCTTAGGCAGCAGGGGCAGGGCCTACGAGCAGTACTTC
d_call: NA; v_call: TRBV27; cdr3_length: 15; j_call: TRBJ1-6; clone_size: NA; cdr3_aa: CASSRHTPPNSPLHF; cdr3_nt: TGTGCCAGCAGTCGCCACACCCCCCCTAATTCACCCCTCCACTTT
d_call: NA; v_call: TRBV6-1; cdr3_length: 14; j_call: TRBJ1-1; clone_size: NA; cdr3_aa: CASSGSLRGKEAFF; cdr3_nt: TGTGCCAGCAGTGGAAGCTTGCGGGGAAAAGAAGCTTTCTTT
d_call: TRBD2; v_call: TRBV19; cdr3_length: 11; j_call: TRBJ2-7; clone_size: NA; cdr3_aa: CASSWGGEQYF; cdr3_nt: TGTGCCAGTAGTTGGGGGGGTGAGCAGTACTTC
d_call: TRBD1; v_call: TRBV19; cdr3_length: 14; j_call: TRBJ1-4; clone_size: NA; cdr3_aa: CASSIGTGREKLFF; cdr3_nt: TGTGCCAGTAGTATAGGGACAGGTCGGGAAAAACTGTTTTTT
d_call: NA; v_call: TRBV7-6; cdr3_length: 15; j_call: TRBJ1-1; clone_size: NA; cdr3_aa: CASSLGENRVTEAFF; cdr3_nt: TGTGCCAGCAGCTTAGGGGAAAACAGGGTCACTGAAGCTTTCTTT
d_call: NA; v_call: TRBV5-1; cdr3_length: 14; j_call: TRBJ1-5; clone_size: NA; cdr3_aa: CASSPGQSNQPQHF; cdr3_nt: TGCGCCAGCAGCCCCGGACAGAGCAATCAGCCCCAGCATTTT
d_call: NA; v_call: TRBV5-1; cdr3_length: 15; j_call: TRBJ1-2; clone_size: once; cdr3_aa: CASSPRSTENYGYTF; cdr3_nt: TGCGCCAGCAGCCCGCGATCGACAGAGAACTATGGCTACACCTTC
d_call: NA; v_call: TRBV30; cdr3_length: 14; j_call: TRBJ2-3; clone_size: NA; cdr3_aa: CAWSVSGYTDTQYF; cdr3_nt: TGTGCCTGGAGTGTGTCAGGGTACACAGATACGCAGTATTTT
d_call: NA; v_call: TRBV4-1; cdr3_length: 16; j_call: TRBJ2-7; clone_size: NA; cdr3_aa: CASSPIPEGSDYEQYF; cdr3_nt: TGCGCCAGCAGCCCTATACCCGAAGGCTCAGACTACGAGCAGTACTTC